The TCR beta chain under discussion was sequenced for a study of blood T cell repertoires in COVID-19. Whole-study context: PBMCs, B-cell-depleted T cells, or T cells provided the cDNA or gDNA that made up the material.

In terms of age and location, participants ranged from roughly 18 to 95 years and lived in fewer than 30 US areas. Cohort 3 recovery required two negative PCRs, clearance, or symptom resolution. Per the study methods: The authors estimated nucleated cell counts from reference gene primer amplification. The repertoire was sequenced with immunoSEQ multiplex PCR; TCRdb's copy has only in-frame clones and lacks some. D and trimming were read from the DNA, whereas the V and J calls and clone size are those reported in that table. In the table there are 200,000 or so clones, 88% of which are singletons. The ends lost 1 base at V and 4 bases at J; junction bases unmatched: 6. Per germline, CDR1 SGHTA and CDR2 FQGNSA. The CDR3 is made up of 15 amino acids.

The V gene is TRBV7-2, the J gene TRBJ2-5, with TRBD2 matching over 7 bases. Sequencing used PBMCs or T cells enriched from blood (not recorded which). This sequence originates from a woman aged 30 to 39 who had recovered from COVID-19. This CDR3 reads CASSLGGTKAETQYF. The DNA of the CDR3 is TGTGCCAGCAGCTTAGGGGGGACTAAGGCAGAGACCCAGTACTTC. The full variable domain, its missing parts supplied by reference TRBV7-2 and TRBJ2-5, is GAGVSQSPSNKVTEKGKDVELRCDPISGHTALYWYRQSLGQGLEFLIYFQGNSAPDKSGLPSDRFSAERTGGSVSTLTIQRTQQEDSAVYLCASSLGGTKAETQYFGPGTRLLVL.